Listed below are T cell receptor beta chains from one sample, sequenced in a study of blood T cell repertoires in COVID-19. The repertoire was sequenced with immunoSEQ multiplex PCR; TCRdb's copy has only in-frame clones and lacks some. The table includes about 200,000 clones, 75% to 90% detected once. The sample taken for sequencing was peripheral blood. These TCRs come from a human donor in a cohort sampled during active COVID-19. Each CDR3 is given with its conserved first and last residue. Each record gives: clone size, J gene, CDR3 length, V gene, D gene, CDR3 protein, CDR3 DNA. The D gene is left open where the match is weak. Size is stated for part of the rows, as once, few or many counts, or as a class when the clone is expanded.

clone size: -
J gene: TRBJ1-2
CDR3 length: 13
V gene: TRBV4-2
D gene: TRBD1
CDR3 protein: CASSHLGQQGYTF
CDR3 DNA: TGTGCCAGCAGCCACCTGGGACAGCAGGGCTACACCTTC

clone size: -
J gene: TRBJ2-2
CDR3 length: 12
V gene: TRBV6-2/TRBV6-3
D gene: -
CDR3 protein: CASSYAAGELFF
CDR3 DNA: TGTGCCAGCAGTTACGCGGCCGGGGAGCTGTTTTTT

clone size: -
J gene: TRBJ2-7
CDR3 length: 13
V gene: TRBV28
D gene: TRBD2
CDR3 protein: CASSSAGAYEQYF
CDR3 DNA: TGTGCCAGCAGCTCAGCGGGAGCCTACGAGCAGTACTTC

clone size: few
J gene: TRBJ2-1
CDR3 length: 16
V gene: TRBV19
D gene: TRBD2
CDR3 protein: CASSIGLAPAYNEQFF
CDR3 DNA: TGTGCCAGTAGTATAGGACTAGCGCCCGCCTACAATGAGCAGTTCTTC

clone size: -
J gene: TRBJ2-7
CDR3 length: 14
V gene: TRBV4-1
D gene: -
CDR3 protein: CASSQFPGTYEQYF
CDR3 DNA: TGCGCCAGCAGCCAATTCCCGGGAACTTACGAGCAGTACTTC

clone size: -
J gene: TRBJ2-3
CDR3 length: 16
V gene: TRBV4-1
D gene: -
CDR3 protein: CASSQAGGSSTDTQYF
CDR3 DNA: TGCGCCAGCAGCCAAGCGGGGGGCTCGAGCACAGATACGCAGTATTTT

clone size: -
J gene: TRBJ1-6
CDR3 length: 14
V gene: TRBV18
D gene: -
CDR3 protein: CASSPGRDISPLHF
CDR3 DNA: TGTGCCAGCTCACCAGGAAGGGACATCTCACCCCTCCACTTT

clone size: many
J gene: TRBJ2-7
CDR3 length: 16
V gene: TRBV21-1
D gene: -
CDR3 protein: CASSKGAGLSSYEQYF
CDR3 DNA: TGTGCCAGCAGCAAAGGCGCAGGGTTGAGCTCCTACGAGCAGTACTTC

clone size: -
J gene: TRBJ2-2
CDR3 length: 15
V gene: TRBV28
D gene: TRBD2
CDR3 protein: CASTSGERESGELFF
CDR3 DNA: TGTGCCAGCACCTCTGGTGAGCGGGAGTCCGGGGAGCTGTTTTTT

clone size: -
J gene: TRBJ2-7
CDR3 length: 11
V gene: TRBV3-1/TRBV3-2
D gene: -
CDR3 protein: CASSQGSEQYF
CDR3 DNA: TGTGCCAGCAGCCAGGGGAGCGAGCAGTACTTC

clone size: -
J gene: TRBJ1-1
CDR3 length: 16
V gene: TRBV27
D gene: -
CDR3 protein: CASSLSGLVGRTEAFF
CDR3 DNA: TGTGCCAGCAGTTTATCAGGGTTAGTAGGGAGGACTGAAGCTTTCTTT

clone size: -
J gene: TRBJ2-7
CDR3 length: 15
V gene: TRBV18
D gene: TRBD2
CDR3 protein: CASSPPTSGTYEQYF
CDR3 DNA: TGTGCCAGCTCACCACCGACTAGCGGGACCTACGAGCAGTACTTC

clone size: -
J gene: TRBJ2-7
CDR3 length: 15
V gene: TRBV5-4
D gene: -
CDR3 protein: CASSPKSGLTYEQYF
CDR3 DNA: TGTGCCAGCAGCCCCAAGAGCGGACTCACCTACGAGCAGTACTTC

clone size: -
J gene: TRBJ2-2
CDR3 length: 15
V gene: TRBV6-5
D gene: TRBD1
CDR3 protein: CASSLRQGGTGELFF
CDR3 DNA: TGTGCCAGCAGTCTACGACAGGGCGGAACCGGGGAGCTGTTTTTT

clone size: -
J gene: TRBJ1-2
CDR3 length: 15
V gene: TRBV28
D gene: TRBD1
CDR3 protein: CASKEGAGGGSGYTF
CDR3 DNA: TGTGCCAGCAAAGAGGGAGCGGGAGGGGGCTCTGGCTACACCTTC

clone size: few
J gene: TRBJ2-7
CDR3 length: 15
V gene: TRBV6-5
D gene: TRBD1
CDR3 protein: CASSRAQGTNYEQYF
CDR3 DNA: TGTGCCAGCAGCAGAGCACAGGGGACAAACTACGAGCAGTACTTC

clone size: -
J gene: TRBJ1-5
CDR3 length: 13
V gene: TRBV19
D gene: TRBD1
CDR3 protein: CATRTGVAQPQHF
CDR3 DNA: TGTGCCACTAGAACAGGGGTGGCTCAGCCCCAGCATTTT

clone size: -
J gene: TRBJ1-1
CDR3 length: 14
V gene: TRBV27
D gene: TRBD1
CDR3 protein: CASSLGQGSTEAFF
CDR3 DNA: TGTGCCAGCAGTCTGGGACAGGGGAGCACTGAAGCTTTCTTT

clone size: -
J gene: TRBJ2-1
CDR3 length: 15
V gene: TRBV19
D gene: -
CDR3 protein: CASSRSQAIYNEQFF
CDR3 DNA: TGTGCCAGTAGTAGATCACAGGCGATCTACAATGAGCAGTTCTTC

clone size: -
J gene: TRBJ2-1
CDR3 length: 16
V gene: TRBV7-3
D gene: TRBD2
CDR3 protein: CASSSGTSGRRGEQFF
CDR3 DNA: TGTGCCAGCAGCTCCGGGACTAGCGGGAGGAGGGGTGAGCAGTTCTTC

clone size: once
J gene: TRBJ1-6
CDR3 length: 15
V gene: TRBV7-2
D gene: -
CDR3 protein: CASSLGGGTNSPLHF
CDR3 DNA: TGTGCCAGCAGCTTAGGTGGAGGGACGAATTCACCCCTCCACTTT

clone size: -
J gene: TRBJ2-7
CDR3 length: 13
V gene: TRBV30
D gene: -
CDR3 protein: CAWIRGGSSEQYF
CDR3 DNA: TGTGCCTGGATTAGGGGGGGCAGCTCCGAGCAGTACTTC

clone size: -
J gene: TRBJ1-2
CDR3 length: 13
V gene: TRBV28
D gene: -
CDR3 protein: CASSPSKRVGYTF
CDR3 DNA: TGTGCCAGCAGTCCCAGTAAGAGGGTCGGCTACACCTTC

clone size: once
J gene: TRBJ1-3
CDR3 length: 16
V gene: TRBV27
D gene: TRBD1
CDR3 protein: CASSPQTGGIGNTIYF
CDR3 DNA: TGTGCCAGCAGTCCCCAGACAGGGGGCATTGGAAACACCATATATTTT

clone size: -
J gene: TRBJ2-7
CDR3 length: 16
V gene: TRBV18
D gene: -
CDR3 protein: CASSPPGGQFHYEQYF
CDR3 DNA: TGTGCCAGCTCACCACCGGGGGGACAGTTCCACTACGAGCAGTACTTC

clone size: -
J gene: TRBJ2-5
CDR3 length: 17
V gene: TRBV5-4
D gene: TRBD2
CDR3 protein: CASSPRTSGGGQETQYF
CDR3 DNA: TGTGCCAGCAGCCCACGGACTAGCGGAGGAGGGCAAGAGACCCAGTACTTC

clone size: -
J gene: TRBJ2-3
CDR3 length: 13
V gene: TRBV12-3/TRBV12-4
D gene: -
CDR3 protein: CASSKDTGDTQYF
CDR3 DNA: TGTGCCAGCAGCAAAGATACAGGGGATACGCAGTATTTT

clone size: -
J gene: TRBJ1-4
CDR3 length: 15
V gene: TRBV5-1
D gene: TRBD1
CDR3 protein: CASSLAGQLNEKLFF
CDR3 DNA: TGCGCCAGCAGCTTGGCGGGACAGCTTAATGAAAAACTGTTTTTT

clone size: once
J gene: TRBJ2-7
CDR3 length: 14
V gene: TRBV7-9
D gene: -
CDR3 protein: CASSRTTGTHEQYF
CDR3 DNA: TGTGCCAGCAGCCGCACAACAGGGACCCACGAGCAGTACTTC

clone size: once
J gene: TRBJ2-7
CDR3 length: 15
V gene: TRBV6-5
D gene: TRBD1
CDR3 protein: CASRPQGAISYEQYF
CDR3 DNA: TGTGCCAGCAGACCACAGGGGGCGATCTCCTACGAGCAGTACTTC

clone size: -
J gene: TRBJ2-7
CDR3 length: 15
V gene: TRBV11-2
D gene: -
CDR3 protein: CATVGGKQGWYEQYF
CDR3 DNA: TGTGCCACCGTGGGAGGGAAACAGGGTTGGTACGAGCAGTACTTC

clone size: -
J gene: TRBJ2-1
CDR3 length: 13
V gene: TRBV30
D gene: TRBD2
CDR3 protein: CAWGGLAGYEQFF
CDR3 DNA: TGTGCCTGGGGGGGACTAGCGGGATACGAGCAGTTCTTC

clone size: -
J gene: TRBJ1-2
CDR3 length: 15
V gene: TRBV28
D gene: -
CDR3 protein: CASSLPLGPVYGYTF
CDR3 DNA: TGTGCCAGCAGTTTGCCCCTGGGGCCCGTGTATGGCTACACCTTC

clone size: -
J gene: TRBJ1-1
CDR3 length: 15
V gene: TRBV27
D gene: TRBD1
CDR3 protein: CASSLKGAMNTEAFF
CDR3 DNA: TGTGCCAGCAGTTTAAAGGGGGCGATGAACACTGAAGCTTTCTTT

clone size: -
J gene: TRBJ1-2
CDR3 length: 14
V gene: TRBV4-3
D gene: TRBD1
CDR3 protein: CASSPSGTGFGYTF
CDR3 DNA: TGCGCCAGCAGCCCGTCCGGGACAGGTTTTGGCTACACCTTC

clone size: -
J gene: TRBJ2-7
CDR3 length: 15
V gene: TRBV19
D gene: -
CDR3 protein: CASSTSTRNRYEQYF
CDR3 DNA: TGTGCCAGTAGTACTTCGACTAGGAACCGTTACGAGCAGTACTTC

clone size: -
J gene: TRBJ1-3
CDR3 length: 15
V gene: TRBV21-1
D gene: -
CDR3 protein: CASSKEGAYGNTIYF
CDR3 DNA: TGTGCCAGCAGCAAAGAGGGAGCGTACGGAAACACCATATATTTT

clone size: -
J gene: TRBJ2-7
CDR3 length: 17
V gene: TRBV5-1
D gene: -
CDR3 protein: CASSLVPLKAISYEQYF
CDR3 DNA: TGCGCCAGCAGCTTGGTCCCTCTTAAAGCCATTTCCTACGAGCAGTACTTC

clone size: -
J gene: TRBJ1-1
CDR3 length: 16
V gene: TRBV10-3
D gene: TRBD1
CDR3 protein: CAISDPGQGAYTEAFF
CDR3 DNA: TGTGCCATCAGTGACCCAGGACAGGGGGCATACACTGAAGCTTTCTTT

clone size: -
J gene: TRBJ1-2
CDR3 length: 13
V gene: TRBV18
D gene: -
CDR3 protein: CASSPFERRGYTF
CDR3 DNA: TGTGCCAGCTCACCATTTGAACGCCGGGGCTACACCTTC

clone size: -
J gene: TRBJ2-7
CDR3 length: 12
V gene: TRBV6-5
D gene: -
CDR3 protein: CAIRTGSYEQYF
CDR3 DNA: TGTGCCATCCGGACGGGATCTTACGAGCAGTACTTC

clone size: -
J gene: TRBJ2-2
CDR3 length: 16
V gene: TRBV12-5
D gene: TRBD2
CDR3 protein: CASGLSLAGGTGELFF
CDR3 DNA: TGTGCTAGTGGTTTGTCCCTAGCGGGAGGAACCGGGGAGCTGTTTTTT